This T cell receptor beta chain originates from a study of Ad26.COV2.S vaccination and SARS-CoV-2 variants (dated by TCRdb to the early 2020s). Some background on the complete study: Donors in the vaccine arm were drawn from COV1001, a multicentre, randomized, double-blind, placebo-controlled phase I-IIa trial testing Ad26.COV2.S in healthy adults. Ad26.COV2.S was given intramuscularly at 5x10^10 or 1x10^11 viral particles, as a single shot or as two shots 56 days apart. TCRbeta repertoire sequencing served as the tool for gauging how specific and how broad the SARS-CoV-2-reactive T cell receptors were following Ad26.COV2.S vaccination. The TCR-sequenced set comprised around 30 samples: around 20 Ad26.COV2.S vaccine recipients, 5 placebo recipients and 8 SARS-CoV-2 convalescent individuals. Trial participants were randomized into five groups of five, in which low-dose or high-dose Ad26.COV2.S was given once or twice, or placebo was given on both occasions. Investigators did not know the trial group allocation while performing experiments and assessing outcomes. Summary of the overall study and its limitations: Compared with placebo recipients, Ad26.COV2.S recipients showed higher spike-specific TCR breadth (P = 0.0014). Vaccine and placebo recipients had similar non-spike TCR breadth, a finding consistent with the vaccine containing only spike. The authors noted that total T cell responses may have been underestimated by the TCR breadth and depth analyses. The study was not powered to compare responses between vaccine doses or regimens. After vaccination, substantial breadth of spike-specific CD8+ and CD4+ T cell responses was reported.

From cysteine to phenylalanine, the CDR3 is 13 amino acids long. Of all the DNA, just the CDR3 is kept, 39 bases in frame from base 1. Cut back by 5 bases and 6 bases, the V and J ends lie 13 bases apart. The CDR1 and CDR2 encoded by the germline V gene (reference sequence) are PRHDT and FYEKMQ. Interpreted using the paper, the treatment or condition label stands for: about 20 received Ad26.COV2.S at low or high dose, single or two shots; 5 received placebo; per-sample allocation not given. Repertoires of vaccine and placebo recipients were sequenced from samples taken on day 63 after the first injection. In Cohort 1b, some 25 adults aged 18-55 years were enrolled at a single site in Boston, USA, between 29 July and 7 August 2020. Ad26.COV2.S was a replication-incompetent adenovirus type 26 vector that expressed a prefusion-stabilized SARS-CoV-2 spike protein derived from the original Wuhan strain.

TCRbeta CDR3 regions were sequenced with the immunoSEQ Assay. After extraction, genomic DNA underwent amplification by bias-controlled multiplex PCR, followed by high-throughput sequencing. The study's own analysis went as follows. To quantify the absolute abundance of each unique TCRbeta CDR3 region, sequences were collapsed and filtered. T cell fraction was estimated by normalization of TCRbeta template counts to usable DNA, with usable DNA being measured through amplification of reference genes present in all nucleated cells. Repertoire TCRs were annotated as SARS-CoV-2-specific when V gene, CDR3 amino acid sequence and J gene were exactly matched to a known reactive TCR set. MIRA supplied the reference SARS-CoV-2 TCR set, which was filtered for enrichment in COVID-19-positive ImmuneCODE repertoires so that public or cross-reactive TCRs were removed. Using the MIRA antigens, annotated TCRs were further analysed by specific ORF or by position within an ORF. Depth was the summed frequency of annotated unique rearrangements, while breadth was defined as annotated unique rearrangements over total unique productive rearrangements. TCR breadth was compared between groups using two-sided Wilcoxon rank-sum tests. TCRdb re-hosts the immuneACCESS table, in-frame sequences only. Its copies lack some clones; in the studies checked, an unresolved V gene accounts for under half of them, and the cause for the rest is not known. That table furnishes V, J and clone size, whereas the DNA furnished D and trimming. The sample data list about 380,000 clones, and 83% of these were observed just once. The ten largest clonotypes hold about 7.1% of the sample.

A word on this clone: Its target antigen remains unknown. No base-level quality is on record; no much larger clone is a single base apart.

This sequence uses TRBV13 and TRBJ1-2, with no confident D gene call. This TCR came from a person aged 18-65 years who received the Ad26.COV2.S COVID-19 vaccine or a placebo. This material consisted of peripheral blood, taken in a trial of Ad26.COV2.S vaccine versus placebo. The sequence in DNA is TGTGCCAGCAGCCCGGCCGAGGGCGATGGCTACACCTTC. Its translation is CASSPAEGDGYTF.